This paragraph covers one T cell receptor (beta chain) sequence. Its antigen is unknown. This record belongs to a study of shared clonotypes between healthy human individuals. Study findings and constraints: A limitation of the genetic and exposure-history diversity represented arose from few donors. Measured sharing among donors was expected to vary with sequencing depth.

V trimming: 3 bases; J trimming: 6 bases; junction bases outside the gene matches: 11. CDR1 and CDR2 from the germline V gene are KGHSH and LQKENI. The CDR3 contains 16 residues. Clones were read by immunoSEQ multiplex PCR, and TCRdb kept only the in-frame ones, dropping some. The table shows about half a million clones, with approximately 78% occurring only once. In unsorted samples, genomic DNA was obtained using roughly 99 million PBMCs. The sample comprised PBMCs. The sequence derives from a woman aged 40 to 55 in good health. Some clones in this sample may be carry-over from other donors' samples. This chain connects TRBV18 to TRBJ2-3, with 8 bases aligning to TRBD2. The CDR3 region is CASSPRSAGATDTQYF. CDR3 coding DNA: TGTGCCAGCTCACCGAGGTCAGCGGGAGCAACGGATACGCAGTATTTT. Drawing the rest from reference TRBV18 and TRBJ2-3, the complete variable domain is NAGVMQNPRHLVRRRGQEARLRCSPMKGHSHVYWYRQLPEEGLKFMVYLQKENIIDESGMPKERFSAEFPKEGPSILRIQQVVRGDSAAYFCASSPRSAGATDTQYFGPGTRLTVL.